This T cell receptor (beta chain) was sequenced in a study of radiotherapy plus CTLA-4 blockade in lung cancer. Whole-study context: An objective response was seen in approximately 17% of patients, and disease control in 31%. The study, taken as a whole, reports: The authors reported that early blood T cell clone dynamics, with interferon-beta, best predicted response. Radiotherapy with ipilimumab was followed by blood expansion of tumor-derived clones.

Repertoires were generated with immunoSEQ multiplex PCR, while TCRdb's copy carries only in-frame clones and drops some. Among 85,000 to 90,000 clones listed, 60% to 80% were seen once. Germline CDR1 MNHEY, CDR2 SMNVEV (reference sequence). The CDR3 has 14 residues. V dropped 6 bases and J dropped 0 bases, with 12 bases sitting between them. Ipilimumab-mediated CTLA-4 blockade plus focal radiation was given to patients having chemo-refractory metastatic non-small-cell lung cancer. As concerns this clone: Its specificity is not known.

The sequence was obtained from a human donor with non-small cell lung cancer that progressed on radiotherapy plus ipilimumab. This specimen consisted of peripheral blood, obtained from a patient treated with radiotherapy plus ipilimumab. The chain links TRBV27 to TRBJ2-7, with D possibly matching TRBD1 (6 bases). The CDR3 is CASSPRDNSYEQYF. The DNA for the CDR3 is TGTGCCAGCAGCCCCCGGGACAACTCCTACGAGCAGTACTTC.